These 19 T cell receptor beta chains came from one sample sequenced in a study of regulatory T cells in long-lasting Graves disease (dated by TCRdb to 2020 to 2022). Libraries were built with multiplex PCR. Sequencing used an Illumina HiSeq 4000. TCR beta libraries were built with iRepertoire HTBI primers and Arm-PCR amplification of CDR3 regions. The public reads were run again by TCRdb, first through fastp at Q25 and then through MiXCR, and only productive beta chains were kept. Identical CDR3 protein sequences are pooled into one entry, listed with their most common genes and DNA. For this sample the table gives fewer than 350,000 distinct CDR3 sequences, of which 15% to 20% were detected only once. The ten largest clones take up 38% of the sample. Explained via the paper, the time point label denotes: newly diagnosed GD, antithyroid drugs for less than 3 months. For both TCR sequencing and RNA sequencing, RNA was extracted from PBMCs in TRIzol.

The input for sequencing was peripheral blood mononuclear cells (PBMCs), taken at new diagnosis, from a patient treated with antithyroid drugs. Every receptor here comes from a female donor with Graves disease.

The J gene is TRBJ2-1, the V gene TRBV11-2; D uncertain. The V and J ends lost 1 base and 4 bases respectively, with 14 bases between them. This CDR3 has 16 residues. Germline V gene sequence: CDR1 SGHAT, CDR2 FQNNGV. As DNA, the CDR3 is TGTGCCAGCAGCTTAGGTCCGAGGATAGGTTACAATGAGCAGTTCTTC. It translates to CASSLGPRIGYNEQFF.

The V gene is TRBV27, the J gene TRBJ2-3; 8 bases are a match to TRBD2. This CDR3 region has 16 residues. Germline V lookup: CDR1 MNHEY, CDR2 SMNVEV (reference sequence). Unmatched junction bases numbered 13, after V lost 8 bases and J lost 3 bases. The CDR3 region has the DNA TGTGCCAGCGGCACGACAAGCGGGAGAGATACAGATACGCAGTATTTT. It codes for CASGTTSGRDTDTQYF.

At least ten counts were recorded for this clonotype. V gene TRBV7-9 combines with J gene TRBJ1-2; possible D gene TRBD1, 5 bases. CDR3 size: 15 residues. V shed 6 bases and J shed 4 bases, with 18 bases lying between them. CDR1 and CDR2 from the germline V gene are SEHNR and FQNEAQ (reference sequence). The CDR3 nucleotides are TGTGCCAGCAGTCCCGGCGGGACGAGCGTCTATGGCTACACCTTC. It specifies CASSPGGTSVYGYTF. Variable domain in full (rest from reference TRBV7-9 and TRBJ1-2): DTGVSQNPRHKITKRGQNVTFRCDPISEHNRLYWYRQTLGQGPEFLTYFQNEAQLEKSRLLSDRFSAERPKGSFSTLEIQRTEQGDSAMYLCASSPGGTSVYGYTFGSGTRLTVV.

This clonotype was seen repeatedly, ten times or more. V gene TRBV6-2 or TRBV6-3 combines with J gene TRBJ2-3; the match to TRBD2 covers 7 bases. Unmatched junction bases numbered 4, after V lost 0 bases and J lost 4 bases. This CDR3 comprises 15 residues. Per germline, CDR1 MNHEY and CDR2 SVGEGT. The DNA for the CDR3 is TGTGCCAGCAGTTACTCTGTCGGGAGGCCAGATACGCAGTATTTT. Translating it yields CASSYSVGRPDTQYF.

There are a few counts of this clonotype. J is TRBJ1-1 and V is TRBV30; D not certain. There are 14 residues in the CDR3. Trimming took off 1 base at V and 11 bases at J, with 20 bases between the two ends. Germline V gene data show CDR1 as GTSNPN and CDR2 as SVGIG (reference sequence). CDR3 amino acids: CAWSGYPSAPVAFF. The CDR3 bases are TGTGCCTGGAGTGGGTATCCCTCGGCGCCAGTGGCTTTCTTT.

This clonotype was detected many times. V is TRBV20-1 and J is TRBJ2-6, with D hard to call. The CDR3 is 15 residues long. The germline gives CDR1 DFQATT, CDR2 SNEGSKA (reference sequence). Between the trimmed V and J ends, which lost 1 base and 4 bases, there was a span of 11 bases. CDR3 loop: CSARVGSSGANVLTF. The CDR3 nucleotides are TGCAGTGCTAGAGTGGGTAGTTCGGGGGCCAACGTCCTGACTTTC.

The V call is TRBV5-1, the J call TRBJ2-3; TRBD2 matches at 9 bases. Germline assignment: CDR1 SGHRS and CDR2 YFSETQ. The CDR3 contains 15 residues. V lost 4 bases and J lost 3; bases outside the gene matches: 6. The CDR3 bases are TGCGCCAGCAGCACCGGGACTAGCAGGACAGATACGCAGTATTTT. Translated: CASSTGTSRTDTQYF.

This clonotype was observed a few times. This chain joins TRBV6-5 and TRBJ2-5; 12 positions match TRBD2. This CDR3 has 20 amino acids. Germline lookup yields CDR1 MNHEY and CDR2 SVGAGI. The J segment lost 1 base and the V segment lost 2 bases, leaving 14 bases of the junction unmatched. The chain's CDR3 is CASSYPLLAGGSSPQETQYF. Here the CDR3 DNA reads TGTGCCAGCAGTTACCCCCTACTAGCGGGAGGATCGAGCCCCCAAGAGACCCAGTACTTC.

The V and J genes are TRBV12-3 or TRBV12-4 and TRBJ2-1; 9 nucleotides align to TRBD2. V was clipped by 0 bases and J by 9 bases; unmatched bases: 12. The CDR3 extends over 17 amino acids. The CDR3 DNA sequence: TGTGCCAGCAGTTTAGCCTGGGCGGGAGGGCCTCATGGTGAGCAGTTCTTC. As protein: CASSLAWAGGPHGEQFF.

At least ten counts were recorded for this clonotype. The chain is built from TRBV11-3 and TRBJ2-7; D is possibly TRBD1 (6 bases). V shed 4 bases and J shed 3 bases, with 25 bases lying between them. From germline, CDR1 is SGHNT and CDR2 YENEEA. CDR3 length equals 18 residues. The CDR3, as DNA: TGTGCCAGCAGCTCGCCCGGGACATCAAACGTGACACGCTACGAGCAGTACTTC. The encoded protein is CASSSPGTSNVTRYEQYF.

The table lists this clonotype with a count of one. The chain links TRBV7-6 to TRBJ2-7; 7 nucleotides align to TRBD1. The V and J ends lost 4 bases and 8 bases, in that order; junction bases with no gene match: 8. The germline V gene has CDR1 SGHVS and CDR2 FNYEAQ. CDR3 length equals 13 residues. CDR3 bases: TGTGCCAGCAGCTCCTCACAGGGGATGAAGCAGTACTTC. Its protein product is CASSSSQGMKQYF.

This clonotype was found many times. J is TRBJ2-2 and V is TRBV7-3; D gene unclear. V was cut by 6 bases and J by 3 bases, with 11 bases left in between. Germline V gene sequence: CDR1 SGHTA, CDR2 FQGTGA. This CDR3 is built from 14 residues. CDR3 DNA: TGTGCCAGCAGTCCTTTCCGGGACACCGGGGAGCTGTTTTTT. Translated: CASSPFRDTGELFF.

The J gene is TRBJ1-3, the V gene TRBV20-1, with D possibly matching TRBD1 (5 bases). V was pared by 5 bases and J by 4 bases, with 12 bases between. The CDR3 length is 13 residues. From germline, CDR1 is DFQATT and CDR2 SNEGSKA (reference sequence). CDR3 loop: CSAARDGGNTIYF. DNA of the CDR3: TGCAGTGCTGCCCGGGACGGCGGAAACACCATATATTTT.

A remark on this clonotype: A much larger clone differs from this one at a single base, so this may be a read error. The rearrangement uses TRBV5-1 and TRBJ2-5; D perhaps matches TRBD1 (5 bases). The CDR3 is 14 residues long. CDR1 is SGHRS, CDR2 YFSETQ, per germline. The V end was cut by 3 bases, the J end by 1 base, with 10 bases between. The CDR3 loop is CASSSRVPQETQYF. The CDR3 coding sequence is TGCGCCAGCAGCTCCAGGGTCCCCCAAGAGACCCAGTACTTC.

A few counts support this clonotype. This chain joins TRBV29-1 and TRBJ2-1, with 10 bases fitting TRBD2. Germline CDR1 is SQVTM and CDR2 is ANQGSEA. V lost 6 bases and J lost 8; bases outside the gene matches: 13. The CDR3 loop spans 15 amino acids. The CDR3: CSVSGLAVRGDEQFF. The CDR3 DNA follows: TGCAGCGTAAGTGGACTAGCGGTTAGAGGTGATGAGCAGTTCTTC.

This clonotype was seen many times. The chain links TRBV12-3 or TRBV12-4 to TRBJ2-5; TRBD1 is a possible D gene (6 bases). The CDR3 spans 17 residues. V was trimmed by 4 bases and J by 0 bases, leaving 18 bases between them. CDR3 protein: CASSSGVGKEYQETQYF. CDR3 nucleotide sequence: TGTGCCAGCAGTTCAGGGGTTGGAAAAGAATACCAAGAGACCCAGTACTTC.

In its sample, this clonotype was seen many times. V and J are TRBV9 and TRBJ2-3; D unresolved. The CDR3 length is 14 residues. V lost 7 bases and J lost 0, with 12 bases in between. Germline V CDR1 and CDR2: SGDLS, YYNGEE. In DNA form, the CDR3 reads TGTGCCAGCTCCCCGGATGCTAGCACAGATACGCAGTATTTT. Its translation is CASSPDASTDTQYF.

This clonotype has at least ten counts. This sequence joins TRBV11-2 and TRBJ2-3; TRBD1 or TRBD2 may be the D gene (5 bases each). Trimming cost V 1 base and J 3 bases, with 17 bases left between them. This CDR3 is built from 17 residues. Germline CDR1 SGHAT, CDR2 FQNNGV. The CDR3, as DNA: TGTGCCAGCAGCTTAGTTACGTCGGGGACCAGGACAGATACGCAGTATTTT. Its protein product is CASSLVTSGTRTDTQYF.

This chain links TRBV12-3 or TRBV12-4 with TRBJ1-5; a weak D match, TRBD1 (5 bases). Trimming removed 7 bases from V and 6 bases from J, with 10 bases in between. The length of the CDR3 is 12 residues. CDR3 sequence: CASTNQGQPQHF. CDR3 nucleotides: TGTGCCAGCACTAACCAGGGTCAGCCCCAGCATTTT.